Below are 32 T cell receptor beta chains sequenced from a single sample in a study of identical twins. TCRdb recomputed calls from the 5' RACE reads with MiXCR, one row per CDR3 protein. The repertoire holds under 300,000 distinct CDR3 sequences, more than 12% seen once, with 7% to 9% in the top ten. Sequenced: memory (CD45RO+) T cells sorted from blood. These receptors originate from a woman between 18 and 29 years old in good health.

The rearrangement uses TRBV5-6 and TRBJ2-3; D unclear. V lost 2 bases to trimming and J lost 2 bases, with 6 bases between them. The CDR3 length is 13 residues. Germline values: CDR1 SGHDT, CDR2 YYEEEE. The CDR3 sequence: CASSFGTTDTQYF. As DNA, the CDR3 is TGTGCCAGCAGCTTCGGTACCACAGATACGCAGTATTTT.

This clonotype was detected many times. The chain carries TRBV12-3 or TRBV12-4 and TRBJ2-7; a weak D match, TRBD1 (5 bases). The V gene lost 3 bases and the J gene lost 1 base, with 10 bases spanning the gap. There are 14 residues in the CDR3. The CDR3 is CASSFRQGSYEQYF. CDR3 coding DNA: TGTGCCAGCAGTTTCCGGCAGGGATCCTACGAGCAGTACTTC.

This rearrangement joins TRBV4-1 to TRBJ2-1, with 10 positions matching TRBD2. The CDR3 covers 14 residues. V shed 7 bases and J 6 bases; nucleotides not matched to a gene: 6. The V gene's germline CDR1 is MGHRA and CDR2 YSYEKL. The DNA of the CDR3 is TGCGCCAGCAACGAGCGGGAGGGTCGCAATGAGCAGTTCTTC. Translation: CASNEREGRNEQFF.

This clonotype was observed many times. The chain employs TRBV14 and TRBJ1-1; D call uncertain. Germline V gives CDR1 SGHDN, CDR2 FVKESK. Deletions cut 1 base from V and 2 bases from J, with 2 bases between. This CDR3 contains 12 residues. The CDR3 loop reads CASSQGNTEAFF. The DNA for the CDR3 is TGTGCCAGCAGCCAAGGCAACACTGAAGCTTTCTTT.

This clonotype has ten or more counts. The chain links TRBV29-1 to TRBJ1-1; no clear D gene. V lost 3 bases and J lost 0, with 11 bases in between. In germline, CDR1 is SQVTM, CDR2 ANQGSEA. The CDR3 runs 14 residues. The CDR3 bases are TGCAGCGTTGAGGGAGGGAGCTTGAACACTGAAGCTTTCTTT. It codes for CSVEGGSLNTEAFF.

The V call is TRBV19, the J call TRBJ1-1; 7 bases line up with TRBD1. The junction had 7 bases not matched to a gene; V was cut back by 5 bases and J by 1 base. This CDR3 is 15 amino acids long. Germline V gene lookup returns CDR1 LNHDA and CDR2 SQIVND (reference sequence). As DNA, the CDR3 is TGTGCCAGTAGTGCGCCGGGACAGAAGAACACTGAAGCTTTCTTT. Its translation is CASSAPGQKNTEAFF.

This clonotype was recorded a few times. J is TRBJ2-7 and V is TRBV5-5; D gene uncertain. The CDR3 consists of 14 residues. Trimming left V 5 bases short and J 6 bases short, with 18 bases between. The V gene's germline CDR1 is SGHKS and CDR2 YYEKEE (reference sequence). CDR3 amino acids: CASRLGWAAPEQYF. Here the CDR3 DNA reads TGTGCCAGCAGACTGGGGTGGGCAGCACCCGAGCAGTACTTC. The variable domain in full, completed from reference TRBV5-5 and TRBJ2-7, reads DAGVTQSPTHLIKTRGQQVTLRCSPISGHKSVSWYQQVLGQGPQFIFQYYEKEERGRGNFPDRFSARQFPNYSSELNVNALLLGDSALYLCASRLGWAAPEQYFGPGTRLTVT.

V usage is TRBV6-1 and J usage is TRBJ2-1; D not resolved. CDR3 length: 15 residues. CDR1 is MNHNS and CDR2 is SASEGT in the germline V gene. The ends were cut back, 6 bases at V and 1 base at J, with 13 bases in the middle. CDR3 residues: CASRPAEESYNEQFF. CDR3 nucleotide sequence: TGTGCCAGCAGGCCCGCCGAGGAGTCCTACAATGAGCAGTTCTTC.

This clonotype was counted a few times. The V call is TRBV7-9, the J call TRBJ2-1; tentatively, D is TRBD2 (5 bases). The CDR3 has 14 residues. V was shortened by 8 bases and J by 9 bases, with 20 bases between the two germline ends. Germline V gene sequence: CDR1 SEHNR, CDR2 FQNEAQ (reference sequence). The CDR3 coding sequence is TGTGCCAGCCGCGCCCCTAAGAGCGGAGGTGAGCAGTTCTTC. Protein product: CASRAPKSGGEQFF.

The chain links TRBV7-9 to TRBJ2-1, with 9 bases that match TRBD1. CDR3 length: 16 amino acids. Germline CDR1 and CDR2: SEHNR and FQNEAQ (reference sequence). Trimming removed 5 bases from V and 6 bases from J; junction bases left unmatched: 11. The CDR3 protein is CASSLPGTGISNEQFF. In DNA, the CDR3 is TGTGCCAGCAGCCTCCCCGGGACAGGGATTAGCAATGAGCAGTTCTTC.

V usage is TRBV5-1 and J usage is TRBJ2-1, with D tentatively TRBD1 (6 bases). The CDR3 contains 13 residues. Germline lookup yields CDR1 SGHRS and CDR2 YFSETQ. Trimming cost V 4 bases and J 9 bases, with 14 bases left between them. CDR3: CASSRNRDTEQFF. The CDR3 DNA sequence: TGCGCCAGCAGCAGAAACCGGGACACTGAGCAGTTCTTC.

The rearrangement joins TRBV12-3 or TRBV12-4 to TRBJ1-1; no clear D. The CDR3 has 12 amino acids. V was trimmed by 1 base and J by 4 bases, leaving 4 bases between them. CDR3 sequence (DNA): TGTGCCAGCAGTTTAGAGGTCACTGAAGCTTTCTTT. Its protein product is CASSLEVTEAFF.

The chain recombines TRBV7-9 with TRBJ1-1; D ambiguous. V shed 0 bases and J shed 6 bases, with 11 bases lying between them. Per the germline V gene, CDR1 is SEHNR and CDR2 is FQNEAQ (reference sequence). This CDR3 comprises 14 residues. CDR3 in DNA: TGTGCCAGCAGCTTAGCGCAATTGACCGCTGAAGCTTTCTTT. Its protein product is CASSLAQLTAEAFF. Looking up the rest from reference TRBV7-9 and TRBJ1-1 gives the full variable domain: DTGVSQNPRHKITKRGQNVTFRCDPISEHNRLYWYRQTLGQGPEFLTYFQNEAQLEKSRLLSDRFSAERPKGSFSTLEIQRTEQGDSAMYLCASSLAQLTAEAFFGQGTRLTVV.

This clonotype occurred a few times. The rearrangement uses TRBV5-1 and TRBJ2-3; 8 nucleotides match TRBD2. CDR1 is SGHRS, CDR2 YFSETQ, per germline. The V and J ends lost 7 bases and 4 bases, in that order; junction bases with no gene match: 11. The CDR3 runs 15 residues. Here the CDR3 reads CASDASRGGPDTQYF. The CDR3 DNA is TGCGCCAGCGATGCTAGCCGGGGGGGCCCAGATACGCAGTATTTT.

The chain carries TRBV7-9 and TRBJ1-1; a weak D match, TRBD1 (5 bases). This CDR3 has 13 amino acids. Germline CDR1 is SEHNR and CDR2 is FQNEAQ (reference sequence). The ends were cut back, 7 bases at V and 4 bases at J, with 13 bases in the middle. CDR3 sequence reads: CASTEQGPTEAFF. CDR3 in DNA: TGTGCCAGCACAGAGCAGGGACCCACTGAAGCTTTCTTT.

Notes on this clonotype: The junction departs from the called germline gene at one end, perhaps through a read error. The chain couples TRBV20-1 to TRBJ2-3; 7 bases are a match to TRBD1. The length of the CDR3 is 16 residues. Germline lookup yields CDR1 DFQATT and CDR2 SNEGSKA (reference sequence). For the CDR3, the DNA is TGTAGTGTCAGAGGTGGCAGGGGGAAAAGCACAGATACGCAGTATTTT. Residues: CSVRGGRGKSTDTQYF.

In its sample, this clonotype was seen a few times. V and J are TRBV12-3 or TRBV12-4 and TRBJ1-2; D not resolved. The CDR3 spans 12 residues. V shed 5 bases and J shed 4 bases, with 8 bases lying between them. The CDR3 here is CASSRIRYGYTF. In DNA, the CDR3 is TGTGCCAGCAGTCGGATCCGCTATGGCTACACCTTC.

This clonotype was picked up a small number of times. The chain uses TRBV28 and TRBJ2-1; 7 bases map to TRBD2. There are 13 residues in the CDR3. Germline lookup yields CDR1 MDHEN and CDR2 SYDVKM. V lost 3 bases and J lost 9; bases outside the gene matches: 5. CDR3 amino acids: CASSLAGRGEQFF. CDR3 in DNA: TGTGCCAGCAGTTTGGCGGGGAGGGGTGAGCAGTTCTTC.

This clonotype was counted between two and nine times. The chain uses TRBV4-2 and TRBJ2-7, with TRBD1 matching over 7 bases. Trimming took 2 bases from V and 4 from J; bases not matched to a gene: 5. Germline CDR1 LGHNA, CDR2 YNFKEQ. This CDR3 spans 14 amino acids. The CDR3 sequence: CASSQRDREYEQYF. CDR3 sequence (DNA): TGTGCCAGCAGCCAACGAGACAGGGAGTACGAGCAGTACTTC.

V and J are TRBV7-2 and TRBJ2-2, with D possibly matching TRBD2 (5 bases). The V gene's germline CDR1 is SGHTA and CDR2 FQGNSA. This CDR3 has 16 residues. V lost 1 base and J lost 3, with 12 bases in between. The CDR3 nucleotides read TGTGCCAGCAGCTTAGAAACAACTAGTTACACCGGGGAGCTGTTTTTT. Its translation is CASSLETTSYTGELFF.

This clonotype appeared a few times. The chain carries TRBV2 and TRBJ1-6; D is unclear. Trimming cost V 1 base and J 5 bases, with 6 bases left between them. The CDR3 loop spans 14 amino acids. Germline-derived CDR1 and CDR2 are SNHLY and FYNNEI. CDR3 residues: CASSEVSDNSPLHF. CDR3 coding DNA: TGTGCCAGCAGTGAAGTGTCAGATAATTCACCCCTCCACTTT.

The chain joins TRBV2 to TRBJ2-3; 7 bases fit TRBD1. The CDR3 consists of 18 residues. CDR1 and CDR2 (germline): SNHLY, FYNNEI. With 6 bases clipped from V and 2 bases from J, the junction kept 17 bases outside the gene matches. CDR3 in amino acids: CASSRVPHSGTVTDTQYF. For the CDR3, the DNA is TGTGCCAGCAGCCGGGTCCCCCATTCCGGGACAGTCACAGATACGCAGTATTTT.

The rearrangement uses TRBV28 and TRBJ2-7, with D perhaps being TRBD1 or TRBD2 (5 bases each). Germline assignment: CDR1 MDHEN and CDR2 SYDVKM. V lost 5 bases, J lost 0 bases, and 20 bases lay in between. The CDR3 loop spans 17 amino acids. Written as DNA, the CDR3 is TGTGCCAGCAGTGCAACGTTCGGGGCGGGCCCCTCCTACGAGCAGTACTTC. Its translation: CASSATFGAGPSYEQYF.

The chain carries TRBV14 and TRBJ2-3, with D unclear. CDR3 length equals 16 residues. Deletions cut 5 bases from V and 2 bases from J, with 17 bases between. In germline, CDR1 is SGHDN, CDR2 FVKESK. Written as DNA, the CDR3 is TGTGCCAGCAGCGAACGATTCATGGACCTCACAGATACGCAGTATTTT. It specifies CASSERFMDLTDTQYF.

This clonotype was detected a few times. For the CDR3, the DNA is TGTGCCACCAGCAGACAGGGATTGGAACAGCCCCAGCATTTT. Translation gives CATSRQGLEQPQHF. This chain uses TRBV15 with TRBJ1-5, with D tentatively TRBD1 (5 bases). The CDR3 sequence is 14 residues long. Deletions cut 2 bases from V and 7 bases from J, with 12 bases between. From germline, CDR1 is LNHNV and CDR2 YYDKDF (reference sequence). Full variable domain (rest looked up from reference TRBV15 and TRBJ1-5): DAMVIQNPRYQVTQFGKPVTLSCSQTLNHNVMYWYQQKSSQAPKLLFHYYDKDFNNEADTPDNFQSRRPNTSFCFLDIRSPGLGDTAMYLCATSRQGLEQPQHFGDGTRLSIL.

The chain links TRBV5-5 to TRBJ2-6, with no clear D. This CDR3 has 15 amino acids. V was cut by 0 bases and J by 3 bases, with 7 bases left in between. In germline, CDR1 is SGHKS, CDR2 YYEKEE (reference sequence). This chain's CDR3 is CASSLEGFGANVLTF. The CDR3 DNA is TGTGCCAGCAGCTTGGAGGGCTTTGGGGCCAACGTCCTGACTTTC.

This clonotype was detected ten times or more. The rearrangement joins TRBV7-8 to TRBJ1-4; D is uncertain. V was clipped by 3 bases and J by 8 bases, with 10 bases between them. This CDR3 has 13 residues. Germline loops: CDR1 SGHVS, CDR2 FQNEAQ. CDR3 in amino acids: CASSFRGEEKLFF. In DNA form, the CDR3 reads TGTGCCAGCAGCTTCCGGGGAGAGGAAAAACTGTTTTTT. Together with reference TRBV7-8 and TRBJ1-4, the CDR3 gives the full variable domain: GAGVSQSPRYKVAKRGQDVALRCDPISGHVSLFWYQQALGQGPEFLTYFQNEAQLDKSGLPSDRFFAERPEGSVSTLKIQRTQQEDSAVYLCASSFRGEEKLFFGSGTQLSVL.

V is TRBV5-1 and J is TRBJ1-2; D is possibly TRBD1 (5 bases). CDR1 SGHRS and CDR2 YFSETQ come from the germline V gene. Trimming cost V 0 bases and J 8 bases, with 11 bases left between them. The CDR3 loop spans 13 amino acids. The CDR3 here is CASSLESGRGYTF. The CDR3 DNA is TGCGCCAGCAGCTTGGAGTCAGGGCGCGGCTACACCTTC.

The V and J genes are TRBV20-1 and TRBJ2-7; 8 bases fit TRBD2. V lost 3 bases to trimming and J lost 1 base; unmatched junction nucleotides: 2. The length of the CDR3 is 13 residues. Germline CDR1 and CDR2: DFQATT and SNEGSKA (reference sequence). The CDR3 spells CSASGGASYEQYF. The CDR3 DNA follows: TGCAGTGCTAGCGGGGGGGCGTCCTACGAGCAGTACTTC.

This clonotype was seen a few times. The chain links TRBV7-6 to TRBJ2-2; 7 bases are shared with TRBD2. Germline V gene lookup returns CDR1 SGHVS and CDR2 FNYEAQ. This CDR3 region has 16 residues. The trim removed 1 base at V and 4 bases at J, leaving 6 bases unmatched. In DNA form, the CDR3 reads TGTGCCAGCAGCTTAGGGTCTAGCGGTAGCACCGGGGAGCTGTTTTTT. This translates into CASSLGSSGSTGELFF.

The sample holds many counts of this clonotype. The rearrangement joins TRBV20-1 to TRBJ1-1; 10 nucleotides match TRBD1. V shed 0 bases, J shed 9 bases, and the junction held 4 bases outside the gene matches. The germline CDR1 and CDR2 sequences are DFQATT and SNEGSKA (reference sequence). The CDR3 has 13 amino acids. CDR3 protein: CSAREGQGWQAFF. The CDR3 nucleotides read TGCAGTGCTAGAGAGGGACAGGGGTGGCAAGCTTTCTTT.

Regarding this clonotype: A single base separates this from a much larger clone, so it may be a read error. V usage is TRBV7-8 and J usage is TRBJ2-7, with D tentatively TRBD2 (7 bases). Germline V CDR1 and CDR2: SGHVS, FQNEAQ. CDR3 length: 15 amino acids. CDR3 region: CACSLAVARGGEQYF. The CDR3 DNA reads as TGTGCCTGCAGCTTAGCGGTTGCTAGGGGGGGCGAGCAGTACTTC.